What follows are 2 T cell receptor beta chains derived from one specimen sequenced in a study of T cell responses to AZD1222 COVID-19 vaccine. Produced via immunoSEQ multiplex PCR; TCRdb's table is partial and in-frame only. The data contain 99,000 or so clones, approximately 87% of them singletons. Sequenced material: peripheral blood, taken on day 0 of AZD1222 vaccination. Receptor source: an adult in good health.

The CDR3 DNA reads TGCGCCAGCAGCTCCTCTAGCGGGGGGGTAAACAATGAGCAGTTCTTC. Translation gives CASSSSSGGVNNEQFF. V usage is TRBV5-1 and J usage is TRBJ2-1; the match to TRBD2 covers 12 bases. V trimming: 3 bases; J trimming: 5 bases; junction bases outside the gene matches: 6. This CDR3 comprises 16 residues. The germline V gene encodes CDR1 SGHRS and CDR2 YFSETQ.

V usage is TRBV5-4 and J usage is TRBJ1-6; tentatively, D is TRBD1 (6 bases). Germline values: CDR1 SGHNT, CDR2 YYREEE (reference sequence). The CDR3 has 16 residues. V lost 3 bases and J 6 bases, leaving 16 bases between the germline ends. Here the CDR3 DNA reads TGTGCCAGCAGCTCGGTGGGCGGGGGCCTTAATTCACCCCTCCACTTT. It yields the protein CASSSVGGGLNSPLHF.